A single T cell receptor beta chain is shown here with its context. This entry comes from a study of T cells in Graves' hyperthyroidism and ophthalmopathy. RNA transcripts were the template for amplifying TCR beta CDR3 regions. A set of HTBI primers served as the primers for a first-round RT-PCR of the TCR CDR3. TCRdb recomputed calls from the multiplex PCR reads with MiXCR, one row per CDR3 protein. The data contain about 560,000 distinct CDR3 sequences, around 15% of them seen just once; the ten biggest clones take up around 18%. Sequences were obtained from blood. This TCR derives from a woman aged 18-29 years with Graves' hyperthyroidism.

The CDR3 protein is CASSEAGTAPSYEQYF. CDR3 nucleotide sequence: TGTGCCAGCAGTGAAGCTGGGACAGCCCCCTCCTACGAGCAGTACTTC. This sequence joins TRBV6-1 and TRBJ2-7; TRBD1 matches 7 bases. The CDR3 is 16 amino acids. Germline values: CDR1 MNHNS, CDR2 SASEGT. V was pared by 0 bases and J by 0 bases, with 5 bases of the junction left unmatched.